This is a list of T cell receptor beta chains from one sample in a study of shared clonotypes between healthy human individuals. Method: immunoSEQ multiplex PCR; TCRdb's copy keeps in-frame clones and lacks some. The sample lists millions of clones, about 95% occurring once. Material: naive CD8+ T cells sorted from blood. The source is a man in his late teens or twenties in good health. CDR3s include the opening cysteine and the closing phenylalanine or tryptophan. Each record gives: V gene, CDR3 length, CDR3 protein.

V: TRBV7-9
length: 14
CDR3: CASSKDSPGAKLFF

V: TRBV25-1
length: 15
CDR3: CASTSLGLHTGELFF

V: TRBV7-9
length: 13
CDR3: CASSSGRLEKLFF

V: TRBV4-3
length: 15
CDR3: CASSTRQGRLTEAFF

V: TRBV9
length: 14
CDR3: CASSPQGAPDTQYF

V: TRBV5-6
length: 16
CDR3: CASSLASLREDEKLFF

V: TRBV9
length: 15
CDR3: CASSVTGSSYNEQFF

V: TRBV13
length: 15
CDR3: CASGFFAGGPETQYF

V: TRBV4-3
length: 17
CDR3: CASSQALAAPGGETQYF

V: TRBV15
length: 16
CDR3: CATRGTSGSSSYEQYF

V: TRBV18
length: 14
CDR3: CASSPLQGGEKLFF